The subject of this entry is one T cell receptor beta chain. Authors' methods: Estimated nucleated cell counts came from reference gene primer amplification. Method: immunoSEQ multiplex PCR; TCRdb's copy keeps in-frame clones and lacks some. V and J calls and clone size are copied from that table; D and trimming were computed from the DNA. This sample yields some 150,000 clones, of which about nine tenths are seen a single time; about 2% belongs to the top ten. The V segment lost 7 bases and the J segment 4 bases; nucleotides outside the gene matches: 15. The CDR3 runs to 16 residues. The germline CDR1 and CDR2 sequences are SQVTM and ANQGSEA. The sample comes from a study of blood T cell repertoires in COVID-19. Study context: Samples of COVID-19 (acute and convalescent) were obtained from the United States, Italy and Spain. The cDNA or gDNA used as material had been derived from T cells, B-cell-depleted T cells, or PBMCs.

The rearrangement uses TRBV29-1 and TRBJ2-5, with 10 nucleotides matching TRBD1. The source material was peripheral blood. The TCR originated in a human donor in a cohort sampled during active COVID-19. The CDR3 sequence: CSASGGDRGGGETQYF. CDR3 sequence (DNA): TGCAGCGCTTCCGGCGGGGACAGGGGAGGGGGAGAGACCCAGTACTTC.